This record looks at one TCR beta chain sequence and its context. The data derive from a study of post-analysis software for immune sequencing data. On the study more broadly: Some patients lacked subtype; others had relapsing-remitting, secondary progressive or progressive-relapsing disease.

Every TCR beta cDNA library bore unique molecular identifiers. From approximately 1 to 10 million T cells, roughly 0.5 million cDNA molecules were obtained. TCRdb analysed the PCR reads with MiXCR anew, one entry per CDR3 protein. This sample has some 690,000 distinct CDR3 sequences, with over 45% found just once. Sequenced sample: blood. The origin of this receptor is a girl aged 2 to 9 with multiple sclerosis.

CDR3: CASRPMGPSSYNEQFF. The CDR3 nucleotides are TGCGCCAGCCGCCCGATGGGGCCTAGCTCCTACAATGAGCAGTTCTTC. V gene TRBV5-1 combines with J gene TRBJ2-1; D might be TRBD1 (5 bases). The CDR3 is made up of 16 amino acids. Germline V gene sequence: CDR1 SGHRS, CDR2 YFSETQ. V dropped 7 bases and J dropped 0 bases, with 17 bases sitting between them.